Listed below are T cell receptor beta chains from one sample, sequenced in a study of T-cell memory formation after mild COVID-19. A single record per CDR3 protein comes from TCRdb applying MiXCR to the 5' RACE reads. Of approximately 260,000 distinct CDR3 sequences listed, around 15% are singletons. Material for sequencing was PBMCs or a T cell subset sorted from them (not recorded which). These receptors originate from a man younger than 30 who had mild COVID-19 (a few samples of this study predate the infection). Cell type and time point are not known. Both conserved end residues are part of each CDR3. D genes are given only for firm matches. Size values are once, few and many counts, or a class for expanded clones, and some rows have none.

D	J	size	length	V	CDR3	DNA
.	TRBJ2-7	.	13	TRBV4-2	CASSQVIFYEQYF	TGTGCCAGCAGCCAAGTGATCTTCTACGAGCAGTACTTC
.	TRBJ2-5	.	13	TRBV11-2	CASSLVHQETQYF	TGTGCCAGCAGCTTAGTCCACCAAGAGACCCAGTACTTC
.	TRBJ2-2	.	14	TRBV30	CAWSLEGITGELFF	TGTGCCTGGAGTTTAGAGGGGATAACCGGGGAGCTGTTTTTT
TRBD1	TRBJ1-1	few	14	TRBV9	CASSVDRGGTEAFF	TGTGCCAGCAGCGTCGACAGGGGGGGCACTGAAGCTTTCTTT
.	TRBJ1-3	few	14	TRBV9	CASNSENSGNTIYF	TGTGCCAGCAATTCCGAAAACTCTGGAAACACCATATATTTT
TRBD2	TRBJ2-3	.	15	TRBV9	CASSSTSGDTDTQYF	TGTGCCAGCAGTAGTACTAGCGGAGACACAGATACGCAGTATTTT
TRBD1	TRBJ2-1	.	15	TRBV7-8	CASTHQGQGSREQFF	TGTGCCAGCACCCACCAGGGACAGGGTTCCAGAGAGCAGTTCTTC
TRBD1	TRBJ1-5	.	14	TRBV7-9	CASSSGQPNQPQHF	TGTGCCAGCAGCTCGGGACAGCCCAATCAGCCCCAGCATTTT
.	TRBJ1-6	.	15	TRBV5-1	CASSLGPGENSPLHF	TGCGCCAGCAGCTTGGGACCAGGGGAAAATTCACCCCTCCACTTT
.	TRBJ2-5	.	15	TRBV3-1	CASSERDFEGAAQYF	TGTGCCAGCAGTGAGAGGGACTTCGAGGGTGCGGCCCAGTACTTC
.	TRBJ1-1	.	16	TRBV4-2	CASSRLGVQANTEAFF	TGTGCCAGCAGCAGACTAGGGGTCCAGGCGAACACTGAAGCTTTCTTT
.	TRBJ1-4	few	14	TRBV6-6	CASSYGQRLEKLFF	TGTGCCAGCAGTTACGGACAGCGTCTTGAAAAACTGTTTTTT
.	TRBJ1-1	few	13	TRBV7-9	CASSHDRDHEAFF	TGTGCCAGCAGCCATGACAGAGACCACGAAGCTTTCTTT
TRBD1	TRBJ1-5	few	17	TRBV6-5	CASSYSGLTGVRQPQHF	TGTGCCAGCAGTTACTCGGGTCTGACAGGGGTACGTCAGCCCCAGCATTTT
.	TRBJ1-5	.	14	TRBV6-2/TRBV6-3	CASSYTRSNQPQHF	TGTGCCAGCAGTTACACGAGAAGCAATCAGCCCCAGCATTTT
TRBD1	TRBJ1-5	.	15	TRBV5-1	CASRTGTGSDQPQHF	TGCGCCAGCAGAACCGGGACAGGATCCGATCAGCCCCAGCATTTT
TRBD1	TRBJ2-3	.	16	TRBV28	CASSFGDRGLFGTQYF	TGTGCCAGCAGTTTCGGGGACAGGGGGCTTTTCGGTACGCAGTATTTT
.	TRBJ2-1	few	13	TRBV7-2	CASNPTGPGEQFF	TGTGCCAGCAACCCGACAGGCCCAGGGGAGCAGTTCTTC
.	TRBJ2-3	.	15	TRBV18	CASSPAQGRADTQYF	TGTGCCAGCTCACCAGCCCAGGGGAGGGCAGATACGCAGTATTTT
.	TRBJ1-2	few	17	TRBV29-1	CSVKTVGGLPGGYGYTF	TGCAGCGTAAAGACAGTGGGGGGCCTTCCCGGGGGCTATGGCTACACCTTC
.	TRBJ2-2	few	13	TRBV2	CASSVRGGGELFF	TGTGCCAGCAGTGTAAGGGGCGGCGGGGAGCTGTTTTTT
.	TRBJ2-4	few	13	TRBV28	CASSFQGLGIQYF	TGTGCCAGCAGTTTTCAGGGGCTGGGCATTCAGTACTTC
.	TRBJ2-5	few	13	TRBV9	CASSPPSGETQYF	TGTGCCAGCAGCCCACCCTCGGGGGAGACCCAGTACTTC
.	TRBJ1-1	.	16	TRBV7-6	CASSQLLDSLNTEAFF	TGTGCCAGCAGCCAACTACTAGACAGCCTGAACACTGAAGCTTTCTTT
TRBD1	TRBJ1-2	few	16	TRBV7-2	CASSRRAGTGGDGYTF	TGTGCCAGCAGCCGAAGGGCCGGGACAGGGGGCGATGGCTACACCTTC
TRBD1	TRBJ1-6	.	15	TRBV5-1	CASSPNRQGNSPLHF	TGCGCCAGCAGCCCTAACCGACAGGGGAATTCACCCCTCCACTTT
TRBD2	TRBJ2-1	.	15	TRBV10-1	CASSTGTSGSNEQFF	TGCGCCAGCAGCACTGGGACTAGCGGGAGCAATGAGCAGTTCTTC
TRBD1	TRBJ1-2	few	15	TRBV9	CASSVRDRANYGYTF	TGTGCCAGCAGCGTCCGGGACAGAGCCAACTATGGCTACACCTTC
.	TRBJ1-6	few	15	TRBV5-6	CASSLERTVNSPLHF	TGTGCCAGCAGCTTGGAACGGACAGTTAATTCACCCCTCCACTTT
.	TRBJ1-2	.	15	TRBV15	CATSGIWAWHGGYTF	TGTGCCACCAGCGGGATTTGGGCATGGCACGGTGGCTACACCTTC
TRBD1	TRBJ2-3	.	14	TRBV7-9	CASGAGGYTDTQYF	TGTGCCAGCGGGGCAGGGGGCTACACAGATACGCAGTATTTT
.	TRBJ2-5	.	17	TRBV7-8	CASSLDRDEGAQETQYF	TGTGCCAGCAGCCTAGACCGCGATGAGGGAGCCCAAGAGACCCAGTACTTC
TRBD1	TRBJ2-3	.	13	TRBV7-2	CASSLDRGDTQYF	TGTGCCAGCAGCTTGGACAGGGGAGATACGCAGTATTTT
.	TRBJ2-7	.	13	TRBV7-9	CASSLSFLYEQYF	TGTGCCAGCAGCTTAAGCTTCCTCTACGAGCAGTACTTC
TRBD2	TRBJ2-3	few	16	TRBV5-4	CASSSTSGGSEDTQYF	TGTGCCAGCAGCTCGACTAGCGGGGGGTCCGAAGATACGCAGTATTTT
.	TRBJ1-6	few	13	TRBV5-1	CASSLKADSPLHF	TGCGCCAGCAGCTTGAAGGCAGATTCACCCCTCCACTTT
.	TRBJ2-6	.	14	TRBV9	CASSRDSGANVLTF	TGTGCCAGCAGCAGGGACTCTGGGGCCAACGTCCTGACTTTC
.	TRBJ1-5	few	13	TRBV20-1	CSARDDVNQPQHF	TGCAGTGCTAGAGACGACGTCAATCAGCCCCAGCATTTT
.	TRBJ2-5	many	11	TRBV5-1	CASSLVETQYF	TGCGCCAGCAGCTTGGTAGAGACCCAGTACTTC
TRBD1	TRBJ2-2	.	15	TRBV20-1	CSARDGGQDTGELFF	TGCAGTGCTAGAGATGGTGGACAGGACACCGGGGAGCTGTTTTTT
TRBD2	TRBJ2-3	.	16	TRBV18	CASSPMVAGASDTQYF	TGTGCCAGCTCACCAATGGTAGCGGGGGCCTCAGATACGCAGTATTTT
.	TRBJ1-1	few	13	TRBV7-9	CASSPVAGTEAFF	TGTGCCAGCAGCCCGGTGGCGGGAACTGAAGCTTTCTTT
TRBD1	TRBJ2-3	few	16	TRBV7-2	CASSMSTTGPTDTQYF	TGTGCCAGCAGCATGTCCACGACAGGGCCCACAGATACGCAGTATTTT
.	TRBJ1-1	few	16	TRBV5-1	CASSLERTEVNTEAFF	TGCGCCAGCAGCTTGGAACGGACAGAGGTGAACACTGAAGCTTTCTTT
.	TRBJ2-3	many	16	TRBV5-1	CASRLLADQFTDTQYF	TGCGCCAGCAGGTTGTTAGCGGACCAATTCACAGATACGCAGTATTTT
.	TRBJ2-5	few	14	TRBV12-3/TRBV12-4	CASSPARGGETQYF	TGTGCCAGCAGCCCTGCCCGGGGAGGAGAGACCCAGTACTTC
.	TRBJ2-7	many	15	TRBV5-1	CASSWTPAATYEQYF	TGCGCCAGCAGCTGGACGCCGGCGGCGACCTACGAGCAGTACTTC
.	TRBJ2-3	few	16	TRBV10-2	CASRRLAPDSTDTQYF	TGCGCCTCCCGGCGGCTGGCACCAGATAGCACAGATACGCAGTATTTT
TRBD1	TRBJ2-3	few	15	TRBV6-1	CASRTGQGRTDTQYF	TGTGCCAGCAGGACGGGACAGGGAAGGACAGATACGCAGTATTTT
TRBD2	TRBJ2-3	.	15	TRBV4-1	CASSPYGTSGDTQYF	TGCGCCAGCAGCCCCTATGGGACTAGCGGGGATACGCAGTATTTT